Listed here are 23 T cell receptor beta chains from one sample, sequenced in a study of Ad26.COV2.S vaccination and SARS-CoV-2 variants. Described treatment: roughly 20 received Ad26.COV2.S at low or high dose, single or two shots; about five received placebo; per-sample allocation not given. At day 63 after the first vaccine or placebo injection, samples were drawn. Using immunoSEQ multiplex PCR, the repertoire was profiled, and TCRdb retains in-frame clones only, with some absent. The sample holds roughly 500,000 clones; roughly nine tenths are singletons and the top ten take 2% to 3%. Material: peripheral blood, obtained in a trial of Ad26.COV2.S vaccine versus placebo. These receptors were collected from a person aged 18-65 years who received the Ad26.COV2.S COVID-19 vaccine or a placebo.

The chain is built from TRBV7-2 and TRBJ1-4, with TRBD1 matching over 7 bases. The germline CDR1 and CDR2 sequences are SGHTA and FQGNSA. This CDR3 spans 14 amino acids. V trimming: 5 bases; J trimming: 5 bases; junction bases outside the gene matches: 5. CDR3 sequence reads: CASSPRGLNEKLFF. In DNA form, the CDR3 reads TGTGCCAGCAGCCCCAGGGGGTTAAATGAAAAACTGTTTTTT.

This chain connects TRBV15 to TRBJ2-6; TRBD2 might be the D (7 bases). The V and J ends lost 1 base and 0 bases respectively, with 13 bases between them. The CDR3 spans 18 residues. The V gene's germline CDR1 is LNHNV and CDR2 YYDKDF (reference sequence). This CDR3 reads CATSRVGGRISGANVLTF. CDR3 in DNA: TGTGCCACCAGCAGAGTGGGGGGGCGGATCTCTGGGGCCAACGTCCTGACTTTC.

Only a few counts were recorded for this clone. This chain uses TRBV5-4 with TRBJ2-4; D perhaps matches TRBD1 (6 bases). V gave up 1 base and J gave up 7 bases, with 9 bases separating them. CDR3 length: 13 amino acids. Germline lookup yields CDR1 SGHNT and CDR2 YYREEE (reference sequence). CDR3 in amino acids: CASSLRQGNIQYF. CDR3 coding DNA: TGTGCCAGCAGCTTGCGGCAGGGGAACATTCAGTACTTC.

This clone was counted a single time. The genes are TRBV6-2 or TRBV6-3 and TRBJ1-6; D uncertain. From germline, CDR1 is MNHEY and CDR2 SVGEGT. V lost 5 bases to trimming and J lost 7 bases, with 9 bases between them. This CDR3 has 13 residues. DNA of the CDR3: TGTGCCAGCAGTGACACGGACAATTCACCCCTCCACTTT. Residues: CASSDTDNSPLHF.

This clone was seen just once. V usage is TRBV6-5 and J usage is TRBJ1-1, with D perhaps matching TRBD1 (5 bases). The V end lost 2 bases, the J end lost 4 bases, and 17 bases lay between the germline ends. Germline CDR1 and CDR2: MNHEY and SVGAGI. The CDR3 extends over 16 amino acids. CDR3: CASSYLWGVGATEAFF. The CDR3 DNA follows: TGTGCCAGCAGTTACCTCTGGGGAGTAGGGGCCACTGAAGCTTTCTTT.

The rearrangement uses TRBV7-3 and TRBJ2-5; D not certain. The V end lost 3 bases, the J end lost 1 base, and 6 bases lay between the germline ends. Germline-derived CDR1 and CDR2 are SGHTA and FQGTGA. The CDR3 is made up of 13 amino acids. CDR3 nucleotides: TGTGCCAGCAGCTTTGACGGCCAAGAGACCCAGTACTTC. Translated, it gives CASSFDGQETQYF.

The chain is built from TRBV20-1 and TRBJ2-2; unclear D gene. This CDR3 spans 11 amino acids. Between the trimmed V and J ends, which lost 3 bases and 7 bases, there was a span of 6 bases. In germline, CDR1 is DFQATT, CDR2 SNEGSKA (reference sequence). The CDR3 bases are TGCAGTGCTAGGACCGTCGGGGAGCTGTTTTTT. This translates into CSARTVGELFF.

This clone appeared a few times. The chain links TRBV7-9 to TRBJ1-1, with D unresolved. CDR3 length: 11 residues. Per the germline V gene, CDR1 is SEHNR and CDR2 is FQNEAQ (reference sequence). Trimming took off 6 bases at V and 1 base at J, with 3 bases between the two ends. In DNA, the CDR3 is TGTGCCAGCAGATGGAACACTGAAGCTTTCTTT. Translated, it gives CASRWNTEAFF.

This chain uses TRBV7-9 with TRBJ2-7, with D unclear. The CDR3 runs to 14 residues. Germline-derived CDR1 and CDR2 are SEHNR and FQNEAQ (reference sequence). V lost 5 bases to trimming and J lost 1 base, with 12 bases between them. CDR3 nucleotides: TGTGCCAGCAGCCGGGTGGGCGAATCCTACGAGCAGTACGTC. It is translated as CASSRVGESYEQYV.

The CDR3 here is CASSYSLMGEQPQHF. The CDR3 DNA reads as TGTGCCAGCAGTTACTCCCTGATGGGGGAACAGCCCCAGCATTTT. The genes are TRBV6-2 or TRBV6-3 and TRBJ1-5, with a possible D match to TRBD1 (5 bases). This CDR3 has 15 amino acids. Germline values: CDR1 MNHEY, CDR2 SVGEGT. Trimming stripped 0 bases from V and 7 bases from J, with 13 bases between.

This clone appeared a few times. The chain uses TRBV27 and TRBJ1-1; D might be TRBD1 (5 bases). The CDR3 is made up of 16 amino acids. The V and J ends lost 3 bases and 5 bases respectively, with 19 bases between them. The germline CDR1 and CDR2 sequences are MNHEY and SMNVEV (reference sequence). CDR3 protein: CASSFRPGTGGTEAFF. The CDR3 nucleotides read TGTGCCAGCAGTTTCCGTCCCGGGACGGGAGGGACTGAAGCTTTCTTT.

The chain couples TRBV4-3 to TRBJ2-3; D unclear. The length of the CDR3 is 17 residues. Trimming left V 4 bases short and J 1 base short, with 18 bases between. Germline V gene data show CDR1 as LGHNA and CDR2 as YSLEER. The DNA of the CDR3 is TGCGCCAGCAGCCCCCTCATCTGGAGCGAGGGCACAGATACGCAGTATTTT. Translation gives CASSPLIWSEGTDTQYF.

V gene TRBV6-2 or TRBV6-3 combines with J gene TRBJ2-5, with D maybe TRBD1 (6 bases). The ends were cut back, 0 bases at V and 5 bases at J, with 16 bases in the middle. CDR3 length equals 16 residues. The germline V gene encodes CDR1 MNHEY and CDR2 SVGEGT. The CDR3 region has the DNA TGTGCCAGCAGTTACTCTCCCATGACAGGAGTGGAGACCCAGTACTTC. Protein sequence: CASSYSPMTGVETQYF.

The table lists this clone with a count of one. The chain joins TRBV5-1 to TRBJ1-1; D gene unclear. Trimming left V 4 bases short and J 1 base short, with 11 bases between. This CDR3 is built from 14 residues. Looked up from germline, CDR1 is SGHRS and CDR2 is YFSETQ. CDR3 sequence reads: CASSTFDTNTEAFF. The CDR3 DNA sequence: TGCGCCAGCAGCACCTTCGACACGAACACTGAAGCTTTCTTT.

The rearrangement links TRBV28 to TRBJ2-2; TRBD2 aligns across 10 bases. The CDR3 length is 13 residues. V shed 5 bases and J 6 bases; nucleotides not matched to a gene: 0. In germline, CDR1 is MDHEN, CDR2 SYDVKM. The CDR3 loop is CASSLAGAGELFF. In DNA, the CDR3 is TGTGCCAGCAGTCTAGCGGGGGCCGGGGAGCTGTTTTTT.

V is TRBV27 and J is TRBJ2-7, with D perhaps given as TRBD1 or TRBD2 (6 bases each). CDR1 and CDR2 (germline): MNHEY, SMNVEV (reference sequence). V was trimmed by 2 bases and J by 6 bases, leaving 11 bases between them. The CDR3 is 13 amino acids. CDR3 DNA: TGTGCCAGCAGTTTAAAGGGGGGCTTCGAGCAGTACGTC. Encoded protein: CASSLKGGFEQYV.

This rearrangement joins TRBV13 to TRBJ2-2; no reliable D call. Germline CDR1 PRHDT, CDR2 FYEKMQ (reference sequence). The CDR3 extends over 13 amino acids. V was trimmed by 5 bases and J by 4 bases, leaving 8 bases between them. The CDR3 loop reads CASSHGSTGELFF. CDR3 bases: TGTGCCAGCAGCCACGGGTCCACCGGGGAGCTGTTTTTT.

The CDR3 region has the DNA TGTGCCAGCAGCCCAGCCCGGGACTATCAGGCCGGGGAGCTGTTTTTT. This translates into CASSPARDYQAGELFF. The V call is TRBV11-2, the J call TRBJ2-2; 7 bases are a match to TRBD2. Trimming cost V 5 bases and J 6 bases; bases outside gene matches: 12. Germline V gives CDR1 SGHAT, CDR2 FQNNGV. The CDR3 length is 16 residues.

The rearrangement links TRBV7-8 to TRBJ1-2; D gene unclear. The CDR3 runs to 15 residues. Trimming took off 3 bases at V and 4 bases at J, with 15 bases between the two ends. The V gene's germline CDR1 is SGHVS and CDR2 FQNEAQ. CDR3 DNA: TGTGCCAGCAGCTTTGGGTCCGGGAGAACCTATGGCTACACCTTC. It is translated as CASSFGSGRTYGYTF.

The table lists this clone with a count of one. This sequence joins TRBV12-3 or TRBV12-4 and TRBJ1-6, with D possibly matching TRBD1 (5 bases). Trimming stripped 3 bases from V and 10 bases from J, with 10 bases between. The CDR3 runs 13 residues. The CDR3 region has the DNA TGTGCCAGCAGTTTCGGGGGTTTGTCACCCCTCCACTTT. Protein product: CASSFGGLSPLHF.

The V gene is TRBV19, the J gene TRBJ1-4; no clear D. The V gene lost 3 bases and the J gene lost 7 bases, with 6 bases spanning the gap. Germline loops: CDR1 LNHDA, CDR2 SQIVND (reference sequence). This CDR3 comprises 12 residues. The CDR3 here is CASSIRSEKLFF. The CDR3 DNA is TGTGCCAGTAGTATCCGTAGTGAAAAACTGTTTTTT.

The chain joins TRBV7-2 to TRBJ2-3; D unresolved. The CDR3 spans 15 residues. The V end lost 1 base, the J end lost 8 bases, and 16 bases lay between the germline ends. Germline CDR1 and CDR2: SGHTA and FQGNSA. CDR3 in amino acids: CASSLEVASLGTQYF. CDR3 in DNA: TGTGCCAGCAGCTTAGAGGTTGCGAGTCTGGGTACGCAGTATTTT.

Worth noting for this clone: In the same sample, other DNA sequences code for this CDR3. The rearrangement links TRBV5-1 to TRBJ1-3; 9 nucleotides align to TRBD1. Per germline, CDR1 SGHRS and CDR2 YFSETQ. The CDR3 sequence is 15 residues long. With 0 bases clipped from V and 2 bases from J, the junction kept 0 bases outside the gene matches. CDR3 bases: TGCGCCAGCAGCTTGGACAGGGGGCCTGGAAACACCATATATTTT. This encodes CASSLDRGPGNTIYF. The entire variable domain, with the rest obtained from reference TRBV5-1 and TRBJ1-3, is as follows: KAGVTQTPRYLIKTRGQQVTLSCSPISGHRSVSWYQQTPGQGLQFLFEYFSETQRNKGNFPGRFSGRQFSNSRSEMNVSTLELGDSALYLCASSLDRGPGNTIYFGEGSWLTVV.